Described below is a single TCR beta chain sequence and its context. Its antigen is not known. The data were taken from a study of T cells in Graves' hyperthyroidism and ophthalmopathy. Background on the study: Specimen type is peripheral blood, collected at initial diagnosis prior to any treatment. Study-wide results and limits: Before onset, ophthalmopathy was predicted by the model a median approximately 6.5 months earlier. Blood held most thyroid clonotypes expanded above 0.001 frequency.

V gave up 7 bases and J gave up 7 bases, with 17 bases separating them. This CDR3 is 13 amino acids long. Germline V lookup: CDR1 SQVTM, CDR2 ANQGSEA. Blood from later-ophthalmopathy patients was taken at first hyperthyroidism diagnosis. Amplified regions were TCR beta CDR3 sequences from RNA transcripts. The HTBI primer set was used in a first-round RT-PCR of the TCR CDR3. MiXCR, applied by TCRdb to the multiplex PCR reads, yields one record per CDR3 protein. Here the sample spans around 700,000 distinct CDR3 sequences, about 19% being singletons. This sequence originates from a woman between 50 and 59 years old with Graves' hyperthyroidism that later progressed to Graves' ophthalmopathy. Input material: blood. The chain carries TRBV29-1 and TRBJ2-1; a weak D match, TRBD2 (7 bases). The CDR3 coding sequence is TGCAGCGCATTCGGGGGGCGTAAGAATGAGCAGTTCTTC. It yields the protein CSAFGGRKNEQFF.